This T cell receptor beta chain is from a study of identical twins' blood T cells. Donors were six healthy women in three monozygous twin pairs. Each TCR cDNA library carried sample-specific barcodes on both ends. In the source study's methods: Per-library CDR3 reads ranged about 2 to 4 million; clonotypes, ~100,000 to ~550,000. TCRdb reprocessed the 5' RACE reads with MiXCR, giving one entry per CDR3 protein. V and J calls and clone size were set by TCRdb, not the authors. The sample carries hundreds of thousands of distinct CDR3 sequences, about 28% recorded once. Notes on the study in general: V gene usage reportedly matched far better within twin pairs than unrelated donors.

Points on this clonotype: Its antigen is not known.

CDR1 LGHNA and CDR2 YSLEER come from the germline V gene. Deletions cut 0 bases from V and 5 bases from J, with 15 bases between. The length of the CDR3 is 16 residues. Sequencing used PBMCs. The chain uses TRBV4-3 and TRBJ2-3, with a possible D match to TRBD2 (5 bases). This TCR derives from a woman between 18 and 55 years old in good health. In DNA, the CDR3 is TGCGCCAGCAGCCAAGATCACTCGCGTCGGGGAGATACGCAGTATTTT. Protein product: CASSQDHSRRGDTQYF.